This TCR beta chain was identified in a study of T cell repertoires in cytomegalovirus infection. The table lists this clonotype with a few counts. What it binds is not known. TCRdb reanalysed the reads using MiXCR and keeps one entry per CDR3 protein. Of hundreds of thousands of distinct CDR3 sequences listed, around a third are singletons. Between the trimmed V and J ends, which lost 7 bases and 8 bases, there was a span of 17 bases. The CDR3 is made up of 14 amino acids. The germline V gene has CDR1 MNHEY and CDR2 SMNVEV (reference sequence). This clonotype originated in a human donor in good health (CMV status not recorded). Some clones in this sample may be carry-over from other donors' samples. The rearrangement uses TRBV27 and TRBJ1-4; D gene unclear. The sample was cultured CD8+ T cells from PBMCs, taken from culture after CMV antigen stimulation. The CDR3 spells CASTTRREGEKLFF. In DNA form, the CDR3 reads TGTGCCAGCACCACAAGAAGGGAAGGGGAAAAACTGTTTTTT.